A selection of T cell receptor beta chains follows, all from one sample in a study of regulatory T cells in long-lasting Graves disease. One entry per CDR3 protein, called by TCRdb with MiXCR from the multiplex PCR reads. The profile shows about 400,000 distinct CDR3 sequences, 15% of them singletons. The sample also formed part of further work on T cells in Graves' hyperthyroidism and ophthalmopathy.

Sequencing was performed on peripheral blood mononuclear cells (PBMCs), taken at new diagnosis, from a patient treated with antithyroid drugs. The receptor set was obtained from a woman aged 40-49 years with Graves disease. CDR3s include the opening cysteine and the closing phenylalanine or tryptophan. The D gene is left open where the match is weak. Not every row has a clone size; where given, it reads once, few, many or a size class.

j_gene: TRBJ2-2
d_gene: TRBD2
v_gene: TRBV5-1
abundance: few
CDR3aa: CASSPGTTTGELFF
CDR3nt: TGCGCCAGCAGCCCCGGGACTACAACCGGGGAGCTGTTTTTT

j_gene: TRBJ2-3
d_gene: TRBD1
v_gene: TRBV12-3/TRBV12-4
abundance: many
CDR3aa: CASSHTGGADTQYF
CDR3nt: TGTGCCAGCAGTCACACAGGGGGCGCAGATACGCAGTATTTT

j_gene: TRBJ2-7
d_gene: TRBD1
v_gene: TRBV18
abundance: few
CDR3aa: CASSPPTGIGYEQYF
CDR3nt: TGTGCCAGCTCACCACCGACAGGGATTGGTTACGAGCAGTACTTC

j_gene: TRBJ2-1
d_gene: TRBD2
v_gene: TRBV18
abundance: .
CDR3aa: CASSRTSGSKDEQFF
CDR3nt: TGTGCCAGCTCACGGACTAGCGGGAGTAAAGATGAGCAGTTCTTC

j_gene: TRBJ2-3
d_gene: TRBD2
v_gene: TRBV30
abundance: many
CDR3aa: CAWSASGSGDTQYF
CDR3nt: TGTGCCTGGAGTGCTAGCGGGAGTGGAGATACGCAGTATTTT

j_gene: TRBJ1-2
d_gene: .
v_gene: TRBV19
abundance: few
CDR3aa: CASTRSNYGYTF
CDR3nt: TGTGCCAGTACACGATCTAACTATGGCTACACCTTC

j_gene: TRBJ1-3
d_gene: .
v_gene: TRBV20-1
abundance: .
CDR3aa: CSARDSSKGSSGNTIYF
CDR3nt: TGCAGTGCTAGAGATTCGAGTAAGGGCAGCTCTGGAAACACCATATATTTT

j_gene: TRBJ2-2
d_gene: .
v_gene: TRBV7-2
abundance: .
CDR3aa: CASSLRGLHTGELSF
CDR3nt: TGTGCCAGCAGCTTAAGAGGGCTTCACACCGGGGAGCTGTCTTTT

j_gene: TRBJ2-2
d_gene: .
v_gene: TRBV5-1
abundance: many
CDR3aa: CASSLVFRVANTGELFF
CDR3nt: TGCGCCAGCAGCTTGGTTTTCAGGGTGGCCAACACCGGGGAGCTGTTTTTT

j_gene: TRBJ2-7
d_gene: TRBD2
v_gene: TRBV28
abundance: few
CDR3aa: CASGTSESYEQYF
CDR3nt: TGTGCCAGCGGGACTAGCGAATCCTACGAGCAGTACTTC

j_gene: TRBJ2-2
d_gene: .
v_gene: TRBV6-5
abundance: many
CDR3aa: CASSLRENTGELFF
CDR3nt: TGTGCCAGCAGTTTAAGGGAGAACACCGGGGAGCTGTTTTTT

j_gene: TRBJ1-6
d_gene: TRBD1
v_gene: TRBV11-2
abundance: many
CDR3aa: CASSLATGTGQGGSPLHF
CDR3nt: TGTGCCAGCAGCTTAGCCACCGGGACAGGACAAGGAGGTTCACCCCTCCACTTT

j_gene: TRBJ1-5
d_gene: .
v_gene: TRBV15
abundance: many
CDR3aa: CATSRDGRGAHQPQHF
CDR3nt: TGTGCCACCAGCAGAGATGGGAGAGGAGCCCATCAGCCCCAGCATTTT

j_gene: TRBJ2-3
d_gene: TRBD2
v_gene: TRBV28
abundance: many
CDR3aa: CASSLSGGGTDTQYF
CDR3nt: TGTGCCAGCAGTTTATCGGGAGGGGGCACAGATACGCAGTATTTT

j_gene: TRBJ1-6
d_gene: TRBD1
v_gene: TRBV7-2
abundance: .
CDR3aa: CPSSPGQGWDSPLHF
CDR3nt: TGTCCCAGCAGCCCAGGACAGGGATGGGATTCACCCCTCCACTTT

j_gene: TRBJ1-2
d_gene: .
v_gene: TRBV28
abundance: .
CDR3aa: CASRQGGYGYTF
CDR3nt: TGTGCCAGCAGGCAGGGAGGCTATGGCTACACCTTC

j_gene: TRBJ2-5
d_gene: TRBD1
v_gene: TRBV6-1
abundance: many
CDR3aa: CASRDLRGTQETQYF
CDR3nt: TGTGCCAGCAGGGACCTCAGGGGGACACAAGAGACCCAGTACTTC

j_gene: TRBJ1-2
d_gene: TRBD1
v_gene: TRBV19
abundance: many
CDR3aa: CASSTDRYQSYGYTF
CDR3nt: TGTGCCAGTAGTACGGACAGGTATCAGTCATATGGCTACACCTTC

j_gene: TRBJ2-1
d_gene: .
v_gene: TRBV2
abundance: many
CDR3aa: CASSEMAGSSYNEQFF
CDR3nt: TGTGCCAGCAGTGAAATGGCGGGAAGCTCCTACAATGAGCAGTTCTTC

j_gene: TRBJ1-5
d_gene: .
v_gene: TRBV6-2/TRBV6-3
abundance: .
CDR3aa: CASSYSRAPNQPQHF
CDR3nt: TGTGCCAGCAGTTACAGCAGGGCGCCTAATCAGCCCCAGCATTTT

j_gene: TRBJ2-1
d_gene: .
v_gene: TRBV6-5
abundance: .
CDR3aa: CASSYPGEQFF
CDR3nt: TGTGCCAGCAGTTACCCGGGTGAGCAGTTCTTC

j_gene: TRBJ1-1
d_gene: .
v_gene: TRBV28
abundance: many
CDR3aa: CASSRTWNTEAFF
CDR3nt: TGTGCCAGCAGCAGAACCTGGAACACTGAAGCTTTCTTT

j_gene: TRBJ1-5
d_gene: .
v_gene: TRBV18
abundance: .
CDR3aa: CATSVGNQPQHF
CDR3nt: TGTGCCACCTCGGTTGGCAATCAGCCCCAGCATTTT

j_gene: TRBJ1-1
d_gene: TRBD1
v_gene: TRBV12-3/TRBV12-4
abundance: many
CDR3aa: CASSSGQGDTEAFF
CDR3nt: TGTGCCAGCAGTTCAGGACAGGGGGACACTGAAGCTTTCTTT

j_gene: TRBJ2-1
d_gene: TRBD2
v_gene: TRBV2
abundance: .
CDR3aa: CASRALLAGAGNEQFF
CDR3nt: TGTGCCAGCAGGGCCCTACTAGCGGGAGCCGGCAATGAGCAGTTCTTC

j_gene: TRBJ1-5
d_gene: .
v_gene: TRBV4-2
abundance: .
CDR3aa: CASSQADQDSNQPQHF
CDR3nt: TGTGCCAGCAGCCAGGCGGATCAGGATAGCAATCAGCCCCAGCATTTT

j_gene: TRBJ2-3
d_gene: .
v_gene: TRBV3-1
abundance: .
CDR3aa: CASSQPGHTDTQYF
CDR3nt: TGTGCCAGCAGCCAACCCGGGCACACAGATACGCAGTATTTT

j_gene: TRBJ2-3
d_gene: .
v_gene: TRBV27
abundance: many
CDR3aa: CASSYTGAGDTQYF
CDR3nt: TGTGCCAGCAGTTATACGGGAGCAGGCGATACGCAGTATTTT

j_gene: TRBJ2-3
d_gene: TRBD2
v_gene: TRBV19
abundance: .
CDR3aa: CASSMGGTAGGLGEQYF
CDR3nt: TGTGCCAGTAGTATGGGTGGAACGGCGGGAGGGCTCGGGGAGCAGTATTTT

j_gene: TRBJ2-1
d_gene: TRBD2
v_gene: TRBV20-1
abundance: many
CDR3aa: CSARSPGLAGVSSYNEQFF
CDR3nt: TGCAGTGCTAGATCTCCCGGACTAGCGGGGGTAAGCTCCTACAATGAGCAGTTCTTC

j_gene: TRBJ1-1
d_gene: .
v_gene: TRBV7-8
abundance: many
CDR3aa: CASSHAGDLIHTEAFF
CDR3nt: TGTGCCAGCAGCCATGCAGGTGACCTTATCCACACTGAAGCTTTCTTT

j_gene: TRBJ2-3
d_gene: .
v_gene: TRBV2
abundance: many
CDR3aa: CASSSAWGSSTDTQYF
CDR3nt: TGTGCCAGCAGTTCCGCTTGGGGTTCTAGCACAGATACGCAGTATTTT

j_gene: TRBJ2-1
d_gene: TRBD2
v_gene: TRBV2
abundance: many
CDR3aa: CASSEVSGTNEQFF
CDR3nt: TGTGCCAGCAGTGAGGTTAGCGGGACCAATGAGCAGTTCTTC

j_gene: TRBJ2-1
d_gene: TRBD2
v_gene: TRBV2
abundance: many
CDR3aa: CASSEGSGRRLRQFF
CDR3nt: TGTGCCAGCAGTGAAGGGAGCGGGAGAAGGTTACGGCAGTTCTTC

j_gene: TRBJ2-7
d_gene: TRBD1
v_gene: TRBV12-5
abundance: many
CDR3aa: CASGLVPGTVGTYEQYF
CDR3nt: TGTGCTAGTGGTTTGGTACCCGGGACAGTGGGTACGTACGAGCAGTACTTC

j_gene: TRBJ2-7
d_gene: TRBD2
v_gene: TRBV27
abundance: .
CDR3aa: CASSFERLAGGSPYEQYF
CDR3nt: TGTGCCAGCAGTTTCGAGCGACTAGCGGGAGGAAGTCCCTACGAGCAGTACTTC

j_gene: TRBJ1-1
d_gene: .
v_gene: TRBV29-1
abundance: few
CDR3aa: CSVAGHRGPEAFF
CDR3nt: TGCAGCGTAGCGGGACATCGTGGCCCTGAAGCTTTCTTT

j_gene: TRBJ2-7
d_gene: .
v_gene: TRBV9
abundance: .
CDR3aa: CASSPWGGPAYEQYF
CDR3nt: TGTGCCAGCAGCCCCTGGGGGGGGCCGGCTTACGAGCAGTACTTC

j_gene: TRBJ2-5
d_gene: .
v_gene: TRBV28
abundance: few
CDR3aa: CASSSGTLETQYF
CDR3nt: TGTGCCAGCAGTTCCGGGACATTAGAGACCCAGTACTTC

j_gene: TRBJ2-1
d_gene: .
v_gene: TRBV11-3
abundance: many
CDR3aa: CASSLGGFMNNEQFF
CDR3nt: TGTGCCAGCAGCCTAGGGGGATTCATGAACAATGAGCAGTTCTTC

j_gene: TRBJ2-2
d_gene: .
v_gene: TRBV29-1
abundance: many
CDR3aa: CSVQGQNTGELFF
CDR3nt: TGCAGCGTTCAGGGGCAAAACACCGGGGAGCTGTTTTTT

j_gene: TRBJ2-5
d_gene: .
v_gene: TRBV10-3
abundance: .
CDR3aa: CAISESSGVGETQYF
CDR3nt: TGTGCCATCAGTGAGTCTTCGGGAGTCGGGGAGACCCAGTACTTC

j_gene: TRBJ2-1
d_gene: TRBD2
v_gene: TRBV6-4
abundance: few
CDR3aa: CASSDSGGGDNEQFF
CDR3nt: TGTGCCAGCAGTGACTCTGGCGGGGGGGACAATGAGCAGTTCTTC

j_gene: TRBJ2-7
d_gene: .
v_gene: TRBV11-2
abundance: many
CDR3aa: CASSLKTEYYEQYF
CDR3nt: TGTGCCAGCAGCTTAAAGACGGAATATTACGAGCAGTACTTC

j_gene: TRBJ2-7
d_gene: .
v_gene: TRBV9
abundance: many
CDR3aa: CASSEGPPPGEQYF
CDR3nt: TGTGCCAGCAGCGAGGGACCACCCCCGGGGGAGCAGTACTTC

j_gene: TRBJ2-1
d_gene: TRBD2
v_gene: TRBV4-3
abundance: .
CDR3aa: CASSQATSGVEQFF
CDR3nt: TGCGCCAGCAGCCAAGCGACTAGCGGGGTTGAGCAGTTCTTC

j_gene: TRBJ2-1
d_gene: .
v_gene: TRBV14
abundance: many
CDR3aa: CASSQDRGEQFF
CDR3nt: TGTGCCAGCAGCCAAGACCGTGGTGAGCAGTTCTTC

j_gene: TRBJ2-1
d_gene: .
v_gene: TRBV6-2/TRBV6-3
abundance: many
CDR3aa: CASSSLEGGYNEQFF
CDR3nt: TGTGCCAGCAGTTCTCTGGAGGGCGGGTACAATGAGCAGTTCTTC

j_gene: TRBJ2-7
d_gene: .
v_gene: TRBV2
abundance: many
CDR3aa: CASSEGRAYEQYF
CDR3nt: TGTGCCAGCAGTGAGGGCAGGGCCTACGAGCAGTACTTC

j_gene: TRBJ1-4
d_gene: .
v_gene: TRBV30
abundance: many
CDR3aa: CAWSGRRNPTNEKLFF
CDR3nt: TGTGCCTGGAGCGGCCGCCGGAATCCAACTAATGAAAAACTGTTTTTT

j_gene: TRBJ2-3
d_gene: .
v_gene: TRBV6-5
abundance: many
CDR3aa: CASSYSSLVTDTQYF
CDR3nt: TGTGCCAGCAGTTACTCGTCCCTGGTGACAGATACGCAGTATTTT

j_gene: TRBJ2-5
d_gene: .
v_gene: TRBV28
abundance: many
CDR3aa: CASSSRETQYF
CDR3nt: TGTGCCAGCAGTTCGAGAGAGACCCAGTACTTC

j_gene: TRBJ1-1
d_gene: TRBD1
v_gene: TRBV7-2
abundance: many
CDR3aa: CASSANRGGNTEAFF
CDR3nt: TGTGCCAGCAGCGCTAACAGGGGGGGGAACACTGAAGCTTTCTTT

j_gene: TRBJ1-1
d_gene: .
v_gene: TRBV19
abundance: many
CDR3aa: CASRKTDRWRTEAFF
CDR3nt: TGTGCCAGTAGGAAAACAGACCGCTGGAGGACTGAAGCTTTCTTT

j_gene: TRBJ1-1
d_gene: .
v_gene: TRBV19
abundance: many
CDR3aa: CASSMIGEEGARGFTEAFF
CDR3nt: TGTGCCAGTAGTATGATAGGGGAGGAGGGCGCGAGGGGATTCACTGAAGCTTTCTTT

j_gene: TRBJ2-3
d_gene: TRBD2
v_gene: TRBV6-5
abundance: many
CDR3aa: CASSYLGRATDTQYF
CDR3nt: TGTGCCAGCAGTTACTTAGGGAGGGCCACAGATACGCAGTATTTT

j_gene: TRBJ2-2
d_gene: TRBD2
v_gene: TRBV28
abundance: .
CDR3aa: CASSSHERRFTLQREVNTGELFF
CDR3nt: TGTGCCAGCAGTTCACACGAACGCCGATTTACCCTTCAGCGGGAGGTTAACACCGGGGAGCTGTTTTTT